This T cell receptor beta chain derives from a study of cytomegalovirus exposure and HLA in healthy donors. This CDR3 is built from 15 residues. Germline loops: CDR1 SEHNR, CDR2 FQNEAQ (reference sequence). V gave up 4 bases and J gave up 0 bases, with 12 bases separating them. PCR was performed using 60 Vbeta and 13 Jbeta primers. Clones were read by immunoSEQ multiplex PCR, and TCRdb kept only the in-frame ones, dropping some. Of 200,000 to 250,000 clones detected, approximately 90% appear once; the ten largest clones hold less than 1.2%. The V call is TRBV7-9, the J call TRBJ1-1; D might be TRBD1 (6 bases). Material: PBMCs. The TCR sequence derives from a woman under 30 in good health and CMV-seronegative. CDR3 sequence: CASSSNAGVNTEAFF. CDR3 sequence (DNA): TGTGCCAGCAGCTCGAATGCAGGGGTGAACACTGAAGCTTTCTTT.